The clone carrying this TCR beta chain was seen only a few times. As yet, its antigen is unknown. These data come from a study of cytomegalovirus exposure and HLA in healthy donors. The V end was cut by 0 bases, the J end by 0 bases, with 10 bases between. Per germline, CDR1 SGHDT and CDR2 YYEEEE. The CDR3 spans 16 residues. 13 Jbeta primers and 60 Vbeta primers were used for the PCR. Assay used: immunoSEQ multiplex PCR; TCRdb lists only in-frame clones, some missing. The table has 120,000 or so clones, 80% seen once; the top ten hold 8.9%. Study-level points and caveats: Later analysis revealed greater clonal expansion in HLA-associated TCR beta chains than in equally common others.

The material sequenced was PBMCs. The rearrangement links TRBV5-6 to TRBJ1-5; a weak D match, TRBD1 (6 bases). The clonotype was recovered from a young man in good health and CMV-seropositive. CDR3 amino acids: CASSLVGGDSNQPQHF. The CDR3 coding sequence is TGTGCCAGCAGCTTGGTAGGGGGTGATAGCAATCAGCCCCAGCATTTT.